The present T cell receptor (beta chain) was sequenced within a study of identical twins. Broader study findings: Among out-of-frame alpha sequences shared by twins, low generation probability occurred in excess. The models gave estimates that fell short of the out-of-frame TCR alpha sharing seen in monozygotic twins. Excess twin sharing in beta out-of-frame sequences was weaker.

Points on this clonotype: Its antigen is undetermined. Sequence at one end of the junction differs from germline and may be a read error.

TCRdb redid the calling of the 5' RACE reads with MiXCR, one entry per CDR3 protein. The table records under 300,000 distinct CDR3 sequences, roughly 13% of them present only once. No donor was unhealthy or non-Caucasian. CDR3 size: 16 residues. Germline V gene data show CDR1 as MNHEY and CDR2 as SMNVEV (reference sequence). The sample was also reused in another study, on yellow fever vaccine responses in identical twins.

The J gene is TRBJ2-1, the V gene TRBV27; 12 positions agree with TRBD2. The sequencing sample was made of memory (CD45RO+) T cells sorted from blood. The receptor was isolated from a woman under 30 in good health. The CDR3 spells CASSISGTSGPGRAFF. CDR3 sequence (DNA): TGTGCCAGCAGTATATCCGGGACTAGCGGGCCCGGTAGGGCGTTCTTC.